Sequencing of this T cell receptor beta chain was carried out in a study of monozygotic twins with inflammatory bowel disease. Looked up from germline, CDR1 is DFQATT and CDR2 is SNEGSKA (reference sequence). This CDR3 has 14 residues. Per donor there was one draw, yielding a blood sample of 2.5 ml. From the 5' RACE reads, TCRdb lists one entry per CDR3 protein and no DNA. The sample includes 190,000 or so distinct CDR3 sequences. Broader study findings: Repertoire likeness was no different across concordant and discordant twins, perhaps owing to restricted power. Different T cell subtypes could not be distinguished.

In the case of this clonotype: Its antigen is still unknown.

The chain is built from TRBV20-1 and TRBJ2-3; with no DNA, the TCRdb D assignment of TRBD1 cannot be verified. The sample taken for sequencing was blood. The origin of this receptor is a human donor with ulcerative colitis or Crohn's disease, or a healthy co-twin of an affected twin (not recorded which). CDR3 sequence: CSASDRGIPDTQYF.